The 26 T cell receptor beta chains given below trace back to one sample, sequenced in a study of identical twins. TCRdb called the 5' RACE reads again in MiXCR, with one record for every CDR3 protein. Counted here are about 530,000 distinct CDR3 sequences, roughly 15% occurring once; the ten biggest clones make up roughly 0.46%. Separately, the same data were catalogued under a study of yellow fever vaccine responses in identical twins.

Sequencing was carried out using CD4+ T cells sorted from blood. The receptors come from a woman aged 18-35 years in good health.

The table lists this clonotype with a few counts. CDR3 nucleotides: TGCAGTGCTGACCCCGCGACAGGGAACTTCTATGGCTACACCTTC. Translated: CSADPATGNFYGYTF. V is TRBV20-1 and J is TRBJ1-2, with TRBD1 matching 7 bases. J gave up 4 bases and V 5 bases, and 13 bases lay outside the gene matches. The CDR3 extends over 15 amino acids. Per germline, CDR1 DFQATT and CDR2 SNEGSKA (reference sequence).

This chain connects TRBV10-3 to TRBJ2-5; 9 nucleotides line up with TRBD2. From germline, CDR1 is ENHRY and CDR2 SYGVKD. With V trimmed by 2 bases and J by 4 bases, 8 bases remained unmatched. CDR3 length: 16 residues. This CDR3 reads CAISEPAGGPGETQYF. In DNA form, the CDR3 reads TGTGCCATCAGTGAGCCAGCGGGGGGCCCCGGAGAGACCCAGTACTTC.

The V call is TRBV27, the J call TRBJ2-3; 7 bases map to TRBD2. The CDR3 is 16 amino acids. The V and J ends lost 6 bases and 1 base, in that order; junction bases with no gene match: 10. The germline V gene encodes CDR1 MNHEY and CDR2 SMNVEV (reference sequence). The CDR3 reads CASRVRQRGRTDTQYF. The DNA of the CDR3 is TGTGCCAGCAGAGTACGACAGCGGGGTCGCACAGATACGCAGTATTTT.

This clonotype was observed a few times. The chain recombines TRBV20-1 with TRBJ2-1; D is perhaps TRBD2 (6 bases). Trimming removed 3 bases from V and 4 bases from J, with 13 bases in between. This CDR3 spans 14 amino acids. Germline V gene lookup returns CDR1 DFQATT and CDR2 SNEGSKA (reference sequence). The CDR3 sequence: CSASKAGSYNEQFF. The CDR3 nucleotides are TGCAGTGCTAGTAAGGCGGGGTCTTACAATGAGCAGTTCTTC.

J is TRBJ2-7 and V is TRBV7-3; D not certain. The germline CDR1 and CDR2 sequences are SGHTA and FQGTGA. Trimming took 1 base from V and 0 from J, leaving 13 bases between them. There are 16 residues in the CDR3. This CDR3 reads CASSLRVQPLSYEQYF. The CDR3 nucleotides are TGTGCCAGCAGCTTAAGGGTACAGCCTCTCTCCTACGAGCAGTACTTC.

The sample holds a few counts of this clonotype. This sequence joins TRBV20-1 and TRBJ2-1; 11 bases are a match to TRBD1. J gave up 9 bases and V 4 bases, and 11 bases lay outside the gene matches. Germline values: CDR1 DFQATT, CDR2 SNEGSKA (reference sequence). This CDR3 is built from 15 residues. In nucleotides, the CDR3 is TGCAGTGCTACCCCGGACAGGGGGCTGATCGGTGAGCAGTTCTTC. Its translation: CSATPDRGLIGEQFF.

This clonotype was picked up many times. CDR3 region: CASSQDLAGVLGYTF. The CDR3 DNA is TGCGCCAGCAGCCAAGACCTGGCAGGGGTGCTTGGCTACACCTTC. This chain connects TRBV4-1 to TRBJ1-2, with D possibly matching TRBD1 (6 bases). Germline loops: CDR1 MGHRA, CDR2 YSYEKL. V gave up 0 bases and J gave up 7 bases, with 15 bases separating them. There are 15 residues in the CDR3.

This chain uses TRBV11-2 with TRBJ2-3; possibly TRBD2 for D (6 bases). Trimming took 8 bases from V and 0 from J, leaving 9 bases between them. Germline-derived CDR1 and CDR2 are SGHAT and FQNNGV. The CDR3 covers 13 residues. The CDR3 loop reads CASARGSTDTQYF. DNA of the CDR3: TGTGCCAGCGCGCGGGGTAGCACAGATACGCAGTATTTT.

There are a few counts of this clonotype. This rearrangement joins TRBV7-8 to TRBJ2-4; TRBD1 is a possible D gene (6 bases). The CDR3 runs 15 residues. In germline, CDR1 is SGHVS, CDR2 FQNEAQ. V dropped 2 bases and J dropped 8 bases, with 16 bases sitting between them. The CDR3 reads CASSLIAGATHIQYF. The CDR3 region has the DNA TGTGCCAGCAGCTTAATCGCAGGGGCTACTCACATTCAGTACTTC.

Remarks on this clonotype: A much larger clonotype is one base distant, so this may be a read error. The V gene is TRBV12-3 or TRBV12-4, the J gene TRBJ2-7; no clear D. Deletions cut 8 bases from V and 3 bases from J, with 5 bases between. The CDR3 runs 10 residues. The CDR3 region has the DNA TGTGCCAGCGGCAACTACGAGCAGTACTTC. The encoded protein is CASGNYEQYF.

This clonotype turned up a few times. The chain carries TRBV12-3 or TRBV12-4 and TRBJ2-1; TRBD2 matches 9 bases. This CDR3 comprises 18 residues. Unmatched junction bases numbered 8, after V lost 2 bases and J lost 0 bases. DNA of the CDR3: TGTGCCAGCAGTTTACGGGTCGGTAGCGGGAGCTCCTACAATGAGCAGTTCTTC. It translates to CASSLRVGSGSSYNEQFF.

This chain connects TRBV11-2 to TRBJ2-1; 9 nucleotides line up with TRBD2. Germline lookup yields CDR1 SGHAT and CDR2 FQNNGV. CDR3 size: 15 residues. Losses at the gene ends were 4 bases for V and 7 bases for J; bases not matched to a gene: 8. The CDR3 reads CASSSGAGGGNEQFF. In DNA, the CDR3 is TGTGCCAGCAGCTCCGGGGCGGGAGGGGGGAATGAGCAGTTCTTC.

The rearrangement joins TRBV11-2 to TRBJ1-6; possibly TRBD1 for D (6 bases). The V end was cut by 8 bases, the J end by 10 bases, with 12 bases between. CDR3 length: 12 amino acids. The V gene's germline CDR1 is SGHAT and CDR2 FQNNGV. The CDR3 bases are TGTGCCAGCGAACAGGGTGGGTCACCCCTCCACTTT. It specifies CASEQGGSPLHF.

This clonotype was counted between two and nine times. This chain uses TRBV28 with TRBJ1-5; D call uncertain. Germline V gene sequence: CDR1 MDHEN, CDR2 SYDVKM. Trimming cost V 5 bases and J 4 bases, with 9 bases left between them. The CDR3 length is 13 residues. CDR3 DNA: TGTGCCAGCAGTCCCGCGGATAATCAGCCCCAGCATTTT. Encoded protein: CASSPADNQPQHF. The full variable domain, rest sourced from reference TRBV28 and TRBJ1-5, is DVKVTQSSRYLVKRTGEKVFLECVQDMDHENMFWYRQDPGLGLRLIYFSYDVKMKEKGDIPEGYSVSREKKERFSLILESASTNQTSMYLCASSPADNQPQHFGDGTRLSIL.

The sample holds a few counts of this clonotype. The rearrangement joins TRBV5-1 to TRBJ2-3; 9 nucleotides line up with TRBD1. The length of the CDR3 is 15 residues. With 4 bases clipped from V and 5 bases from J, the junction kept 8 bases outside the gene matches. Germline V gene lookup returns CDR1 SGHRS and CDR2 YFSETQ. The CDR3 reads CASSPRTGVIDTQYF. The CDR3 bases are TGCGCCAGCAGCCCCCGGACAGGGGTCATAGATACGCAGTATTTT.

Concerning this clonotype itself: Since a much larger clone is just one base distant, this may be a read error. The chain links TRBV5-1 to TRBJ2-3, with 12 bases matching TRBD1. From germline, CDR1 is SGHRS and CDR2 YFSETQ. The CDR3 runs 16 residues. CDR3 residues: CASSPGQGASTDTQCF. CDR3 sequence (DNA): TGCGCCAGCAGTCCGGGACAGGGGGCTTCCACAGATACGCAGTGTTTT.

This chain joins TRBV4-1 and TRBJ2-2; possibly TRBD1 or TRBD2 for D (6 bases each). This CDR3 has 16 amino acids. Germline CDR1 MGHRA, CDR2 YSYEKL. Trimming left V 0 bases short and J 4 bases short, with 12 bases between. For the CDR3, the DNA is TGCGCCAGCAGCCAAGAAGGGGGGCCCCCCACCGGGGAGCTGTTTTTT. Its translation is CASSQEGGPPTGELFF.

V gene TRBV7-9 combines with J gene TRBJ2-7; the match to TRBD1 covers 11 bases. From germline, CDR1 is SEHNR and CDR2 FQNEAQ (reference sequence). Trimming at V came to 4 bases and at J to 4 bases, leaving 6 bases not matched to a gene. This CDR3 is built from 15 residues. The DNA for the CDR3 is TGTGCCAGCAGCTCGGACAGGGGGCTCCCGTACGAGCAGTACGTC. It specifies CASSSDRGLPYEQYV.

The J gene is TRBJ2-7, the V gene TRBV2; 8 nucleotides line up with TRBD2. V lost 7 bases, J lost 6 bases, and 14 bases stayed unmatched. The V gene's germline CDR1 is SNHLY and CDR2 FYNNEI. The CDR3 contains 15 residues. The CDR3 is CASTDSGSGFSEQYF. CDR3 nucleotides: TGTGCCAGCACCGACAGCGGGAGCGGATTTTCCGAGCAGTACTTC.

This clonotype was counted only a few times. The gene calls are TRBV7-9 and TRBJ1-4, with D possibly matching TRBD1 (5 bases). The CDR3 extends over 14 amino acids. CDR1 and CDR2 (germline): SEHNR, FQNEAQ (reference sequence). V gave up 5 bases and J gave up 2 bases, with 9 bases separating them. The CDR3: CASSRGTTNEKLFF. CDR3 bases: TGTGCCAGCAGCAGAGGGACTACTAATGAAAAACTGTTTTTT. The variable domain in full, completed from reference TRBV7-9 and TRBJ1-4, reads DTGVSQNPRHKITKRGQNVTFRCDPISEHNRLYWYRQTLGQGPEFLTYFQNEAQLEKSRLLSDRFSAERPKGSFSTLEIQRTEQGDSAMYLCASSRGTTNEKLFFGSGTQLSVL.

This chain uses TRBV29-1 with TRBJ1-1; D possibly corresponds to TRBD1 (5 bases). The V gene lost 7 bases and the J gene lost 0 bases, with 9 bases spanning the gap. CDR1 SQVTM and CDR2 ANQGSEA come from the germline V gene. This CDR3 is 12 amino acids long. Written as DNA, the CDR3 is TGCAGCGCAGGGACTTTGAACACTGAAGCTTTCTTT. Encoded protein: CSAGTLNTEAFF. Together with reference TRBV29-1 and TRBJ1-1, the CDR3 gives the full variable domain: SAVISQKPSRDICQRGTSLTIQCQVDSQVTMMFWYRQQPGQSLTLIATANQGSEATYESGFVIDKFPISRPNLTFSTLTVSNMSPEDSSIYLCSAGTLNTEAFFGQGTRLTVV.

Only a few counts were recorded for this clonotype. The junction shows a germline mismatch at one end, possibly a read error. The chain has TRBV10-3 and TRBJ2-6, with 8 positions matching TRBD2. This CDR3 has 17 residues. The germline CDR1 and CDR2 sequences are ENHRY and SYGVKD. CDR3 in DNA: TGTGCTATCAGTGATCGAGCGGGAGTAGCTGGGGCCAACGTCCTGACTTTC. It is translated as CAISDRAGVAGANVLTF.

The chain uses TRBV5-1 and TRBJ2-2; 7 nucleotides match TRBD1. Germline-derived CDR1 and CDR2 are SGHRS and YFSETQ. V trimming: 6 bases; J trimming: 7 bases; junction bases outside the gene matches: 6. The CDR3 sequence is 13 residues long. The CDR3 protein is CASIGQELGELFF. The CDR3 DNA sequence: TGCGCCAGCATCGGACAGGAACTCGGGGAGCTGTTTTTT.

The CDR3 DNA is TGTGCCATCAGAATAGCGGGAGGCAGAGATACGCAGTATTTT. It yields the protein CAIRIAGGRDTQYF. This chain uses TRBV10-3 with TRBJ2-3; 10 bases align to TRBD2. Germline CDR1 is ENHRY and CDR2 is SYGVKD. J lost 5 bases, V lost 6 bases, and 5 bases had no gene match. The CDR3 has 14 amino acids.

V is TRBV12-3 or TRBV12-4 and J is TRBJ2-7; D may be TRBD1 or TRBD2 (5 bases each). The CDR3 has 16 amino acids. V shed 5 bases and J shed 5 bases, with 22 bases lying between them. CDR3 residues: CASSRGDEGPRHEQYF. CDR3 nucleotide sequence: TGTGCCAGCAGTAGAGGCGACGAGGGACCGAGACACGAGCAGTACTTC.

This chain joins TRBV21-1 and TRBJ2-7; the D segment call TRBD2 is taken from the table without a DNA check. TRBV21-1 is listed as a pseudogene. This CDR3 is 14 amino acids long. This chain's CDR3 is CASSKWESIYEQYF. The CDR3 DNA reads as TGTGCCAGCAGCAAGTGGGAGTCTATCTACGAGCAGTACTTC.